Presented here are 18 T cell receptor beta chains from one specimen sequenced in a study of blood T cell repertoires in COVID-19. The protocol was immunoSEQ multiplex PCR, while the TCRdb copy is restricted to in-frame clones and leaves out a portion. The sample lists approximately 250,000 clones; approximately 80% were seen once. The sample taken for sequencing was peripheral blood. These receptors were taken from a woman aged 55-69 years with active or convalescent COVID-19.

CDR3 bases: TGCAGCGTTGCCGGGCAGGGCTATGGCTACACCTTC. Its protein product is CSVAGQGYGYTF. The chain recombines TRBV29-1 with TRBJ1-2, with a tentative D call TRBD1 (5 bases). The V gene's germline CDR1 is SQVTM and CDR2 ANQGSEA. The CDR3 spans 12 residues. V shed 4 bases and J shed 4 bases, with 10 bases lying between them.

The CDR3 DNA reads TGTGCCAGCAGTCCCGGGACAGGGGCACCTGAAGCTTTCTTT. It codes for CASSPGTGAPEAFF. The V and J genes are TRBV2 and TRBJ1-1; 10 positions match TRBD1. V shed 5 bases, J shed 6 bases, and the junction held 6 bases outside the gene matches. CDR3 size: 14 residues. The germline V gene has CDR1 SNHLY and CDR2 FYNNEI.

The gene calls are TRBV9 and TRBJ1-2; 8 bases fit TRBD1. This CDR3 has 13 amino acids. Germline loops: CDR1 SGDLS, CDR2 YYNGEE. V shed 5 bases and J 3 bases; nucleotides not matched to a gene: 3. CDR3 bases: TGTGCCAGCAGGACAGGGGCCGACTATGGCTACACCTTC. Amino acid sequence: CASRTGADYGYTF.

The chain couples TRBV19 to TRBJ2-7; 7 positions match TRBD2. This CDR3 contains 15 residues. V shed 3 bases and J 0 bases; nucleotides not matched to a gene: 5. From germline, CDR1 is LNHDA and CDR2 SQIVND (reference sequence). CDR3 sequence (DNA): TGTGCCAGTAGTATCGGCGGGAGTATCTCCTACGAGCAGTACTTC. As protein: CASSIGGSISYEQYF.

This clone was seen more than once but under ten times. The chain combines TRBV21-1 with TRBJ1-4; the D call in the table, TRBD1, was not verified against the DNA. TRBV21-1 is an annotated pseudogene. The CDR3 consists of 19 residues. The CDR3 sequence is CASSKDEGGQGKGKEKLFF. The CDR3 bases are TGTGCCAGCAGCAAAGACGAAGGGGGACAGGGAAAGGGGAAGGAAAAACTGTTTTTT.

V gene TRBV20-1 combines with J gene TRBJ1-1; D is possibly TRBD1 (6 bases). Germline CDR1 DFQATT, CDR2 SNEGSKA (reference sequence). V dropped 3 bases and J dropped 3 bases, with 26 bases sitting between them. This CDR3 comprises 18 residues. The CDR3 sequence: CSASAFEYRAAFYTEAFF. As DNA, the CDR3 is TGCAGTGCTAGTGCTTTCGAATACAGGGCGGCGTTTTACACTGAAGCTTTCTTT.

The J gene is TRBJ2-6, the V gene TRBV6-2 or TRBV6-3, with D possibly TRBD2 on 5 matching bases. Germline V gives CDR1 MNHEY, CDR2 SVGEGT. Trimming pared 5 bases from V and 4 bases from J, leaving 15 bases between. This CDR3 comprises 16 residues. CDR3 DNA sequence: TGTGCCAGCAGTCATCGGGGTGTTGGGGGGGCCAACGTCCTGACTTTC. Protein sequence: CASSHRGVGGANVLTF.

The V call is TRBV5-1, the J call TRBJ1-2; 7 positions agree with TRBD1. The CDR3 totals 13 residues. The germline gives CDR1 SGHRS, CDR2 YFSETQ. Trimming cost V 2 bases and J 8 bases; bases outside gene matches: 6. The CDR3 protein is CASSLGQVWGYTF. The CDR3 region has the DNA TGCGCCAGCAGCTTAGGACAGGTGTGGGGCTACACCTTC.

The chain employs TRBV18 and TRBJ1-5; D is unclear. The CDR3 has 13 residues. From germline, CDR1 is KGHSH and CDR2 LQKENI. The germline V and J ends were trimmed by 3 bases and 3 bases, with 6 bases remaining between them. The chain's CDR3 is CASSPRSNQPQHF. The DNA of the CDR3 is TGTGCCAGCTCACCCCGGTCCAATCAGCCCCAGCATTTT.

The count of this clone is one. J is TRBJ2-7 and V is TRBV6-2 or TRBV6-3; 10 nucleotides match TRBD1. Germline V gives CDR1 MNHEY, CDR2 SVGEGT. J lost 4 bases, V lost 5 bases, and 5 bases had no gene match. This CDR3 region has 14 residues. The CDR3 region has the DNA TGTGCCAGCAGTCCCGGGACAGGGGTTTACGAGCAGTACGTC. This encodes CASSPGTGVYEQYV.

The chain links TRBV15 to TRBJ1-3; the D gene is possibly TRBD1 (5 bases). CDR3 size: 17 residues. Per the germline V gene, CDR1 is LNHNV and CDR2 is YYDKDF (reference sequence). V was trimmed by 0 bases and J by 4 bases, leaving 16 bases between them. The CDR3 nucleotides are TGTGCCACCAGCAGAGATACCCCCAGGGTCGCCGGAAACACCATATATTTT. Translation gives CATSRDTPRVAGNTIYF. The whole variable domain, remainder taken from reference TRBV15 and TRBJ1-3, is DAMVIQNPRYQVTQFGKPVTLSCSQTLNHNVMYWYQQKSSQAPKLLFHYYDKDFNNEADTPDNFQSRRPNTSFCFLDIRSPGLGDTAMYLCATSRDTPRVAGNTIYFGEGSWLTVV.

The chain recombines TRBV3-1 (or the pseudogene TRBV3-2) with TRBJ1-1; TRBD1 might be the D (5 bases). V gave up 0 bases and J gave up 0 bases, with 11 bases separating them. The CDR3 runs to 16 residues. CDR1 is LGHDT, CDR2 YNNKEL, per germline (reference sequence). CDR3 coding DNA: TGTGCCAGCAGCCAAGAAGGCGGGGCGCTGAACACTGAAGCTTTCTTT. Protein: CASSQEGGALNTEAFF.

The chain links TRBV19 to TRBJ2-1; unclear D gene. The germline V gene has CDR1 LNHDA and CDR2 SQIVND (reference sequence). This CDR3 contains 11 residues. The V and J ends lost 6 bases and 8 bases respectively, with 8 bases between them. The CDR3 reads CASSRWYEQFF. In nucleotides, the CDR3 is TGTGCCAGTAGCAGGTGGTATGAGCAGTTCTTC.

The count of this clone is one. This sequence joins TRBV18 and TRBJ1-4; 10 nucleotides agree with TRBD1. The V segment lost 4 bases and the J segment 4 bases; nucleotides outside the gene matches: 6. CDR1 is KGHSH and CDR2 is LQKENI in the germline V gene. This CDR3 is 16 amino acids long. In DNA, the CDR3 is TGTGCCAGCTCACAACGACAGGGGGCGAATAATGAAAAACTGTTTTTT. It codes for CASSQRQGANNEKLFF.

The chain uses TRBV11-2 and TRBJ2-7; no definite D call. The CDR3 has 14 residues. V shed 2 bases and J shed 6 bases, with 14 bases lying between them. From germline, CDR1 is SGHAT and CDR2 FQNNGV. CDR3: CASSLFSQNGEQYF. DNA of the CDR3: TGTGCCAGCAGCTTATTTTCGCAAAACGGCGAGCAGTACTTC. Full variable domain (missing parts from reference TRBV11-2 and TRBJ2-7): EAGVAQSPRYKIIEKRQSVAFWCNPISGHATLYWYQQILGQGPKLLIQFQNNGVVDDSQLPKDRFSAERLKGVDSTLKIQPAKLEDSAVYLCASSLFSQNGEQYFGPGTRLTVT.

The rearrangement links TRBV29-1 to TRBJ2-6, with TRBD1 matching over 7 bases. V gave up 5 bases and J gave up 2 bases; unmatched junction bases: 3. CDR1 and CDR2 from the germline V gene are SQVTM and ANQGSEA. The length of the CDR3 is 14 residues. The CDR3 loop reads CSVSDRAGANVLTF. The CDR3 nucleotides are TGCAGCGTTTCCGACAGGGCTGGGGCCAACGTCCTGACTTTC. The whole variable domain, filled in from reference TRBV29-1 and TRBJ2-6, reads SAVISQKPSRDICQRGTSLTIQCQVDSQVTMMFWYRQQPGQSLTLIATANQGSEATYESGFVIDKFPISRPNLTFSTLTVSNMSPEDSSIYLCSVSDRAGANVLTFGAGSRLTVL.

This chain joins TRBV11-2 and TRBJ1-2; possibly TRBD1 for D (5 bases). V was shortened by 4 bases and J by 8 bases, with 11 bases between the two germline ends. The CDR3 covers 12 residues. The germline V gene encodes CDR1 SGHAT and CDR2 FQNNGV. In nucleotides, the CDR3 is TGTGCCAGCAGCTCCGGGACTTCCGGCTACACCTTC. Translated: CASSSGTSGYTF.

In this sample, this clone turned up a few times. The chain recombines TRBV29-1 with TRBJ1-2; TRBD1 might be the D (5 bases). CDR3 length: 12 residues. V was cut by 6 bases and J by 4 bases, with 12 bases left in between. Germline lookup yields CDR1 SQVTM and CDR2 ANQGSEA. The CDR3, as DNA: TGCAGCGTGACGCCGGACACCTATGGCTACACCTTC. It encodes CSVTPDTYGYTF.